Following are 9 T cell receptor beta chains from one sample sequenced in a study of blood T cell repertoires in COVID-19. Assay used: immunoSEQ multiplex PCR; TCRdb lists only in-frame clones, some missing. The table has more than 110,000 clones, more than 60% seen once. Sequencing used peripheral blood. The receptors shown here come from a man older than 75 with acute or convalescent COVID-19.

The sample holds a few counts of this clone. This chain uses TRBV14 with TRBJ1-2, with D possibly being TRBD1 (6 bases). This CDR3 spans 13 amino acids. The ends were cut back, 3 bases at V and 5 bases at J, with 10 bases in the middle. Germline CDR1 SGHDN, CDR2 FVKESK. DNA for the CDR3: TGTGCCAGCAGCCACGGGACACCTTATGGCTACACCTTC. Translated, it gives CASSHGTPYGYTF.

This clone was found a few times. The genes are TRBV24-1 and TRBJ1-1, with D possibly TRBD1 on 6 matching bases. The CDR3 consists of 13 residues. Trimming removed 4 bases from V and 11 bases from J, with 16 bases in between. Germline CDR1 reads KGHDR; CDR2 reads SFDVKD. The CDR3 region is CATSDPRVQGAFF. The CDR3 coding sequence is TGTGCCACCAGTGACCCCAGGGTTCAGGGGGCTTTCTTT.

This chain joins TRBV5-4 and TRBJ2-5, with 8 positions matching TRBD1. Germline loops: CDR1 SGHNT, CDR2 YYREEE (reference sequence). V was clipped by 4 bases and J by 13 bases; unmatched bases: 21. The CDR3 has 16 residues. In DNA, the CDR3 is TGTGCCAGCAGCCAGGGGGCAGGCCCCAGGGGGTGGAGCCCGTACTTC. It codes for CASSQGAGPRGWSPYF.

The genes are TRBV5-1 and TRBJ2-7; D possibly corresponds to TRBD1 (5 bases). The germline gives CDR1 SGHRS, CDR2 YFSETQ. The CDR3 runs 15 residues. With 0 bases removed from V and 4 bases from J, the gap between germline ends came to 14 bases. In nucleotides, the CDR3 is TGCGCCAGCAGCTTGGGAACAGGCTTCGAGTACGAGCAGTACTTC. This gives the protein CASSLGTGFEYEQYF. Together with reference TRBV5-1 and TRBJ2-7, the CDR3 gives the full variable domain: KAGVTQTPRYLIKTRGQQVTLSCSPISGHRSVSWYQQTPGQGLQFLFEYFSETQRNKGNFPGRFSGRQFSNSRSEMNVSTLELGDSALYLCASSLGTGFEYEQYFGPGTRLTVT.

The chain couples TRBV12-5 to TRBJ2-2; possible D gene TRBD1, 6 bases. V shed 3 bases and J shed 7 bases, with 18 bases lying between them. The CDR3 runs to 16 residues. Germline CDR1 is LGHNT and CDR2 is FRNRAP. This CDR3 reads CASGLGRGLGGGELFF. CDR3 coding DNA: TGTGCTAGTGGTTTAGGCAGGGGCCTAGGAGGCGGGGAGCTGTTTTTT.

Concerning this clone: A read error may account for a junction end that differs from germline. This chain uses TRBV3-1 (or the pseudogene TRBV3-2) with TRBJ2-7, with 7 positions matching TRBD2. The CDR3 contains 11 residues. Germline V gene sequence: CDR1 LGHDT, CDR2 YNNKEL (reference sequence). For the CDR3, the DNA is TGTGCCAGCAGCCAAGGGGGGGGATTGAACTTC. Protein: CASSQGGGLNF.

The DNA for the CDR3 is TGTGCCAGCAGTGAATCCCCCAGGGGGGCGGCAGGTGGCTACACCTTC. This translates into CASSESPRGAAGGYTF. The rearrangement uses TRBV2 and TRBJ1-2; 7 nucleotides match TRBD1. The CDR3 extends over 16 amino acids. V was pared by 2 bases and J by 7 bases, with 13 bases of the junction left unmatched. CDR1 and CDR2 from the germline V gene are SNHLY and FYNNEI.

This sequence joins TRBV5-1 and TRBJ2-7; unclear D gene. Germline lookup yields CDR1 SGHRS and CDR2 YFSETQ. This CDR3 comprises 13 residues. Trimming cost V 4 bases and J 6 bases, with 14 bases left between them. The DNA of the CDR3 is TGCGCCAGCAGCCTTTTTGGCGGTTCCGAGCAGTACTTC. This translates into CASSLFGGSEQYF.

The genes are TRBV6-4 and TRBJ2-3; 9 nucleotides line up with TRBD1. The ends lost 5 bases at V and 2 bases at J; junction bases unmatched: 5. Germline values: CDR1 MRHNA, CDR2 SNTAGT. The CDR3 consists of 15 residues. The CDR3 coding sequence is TGTGCCAGCAGTAAGGGACAGGGAAACACAGATACGCAGTATTTT. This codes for CASSKGQGNTDTQYF.